This T cell receptor beta chain was profiled in a study of cytomegalovirus exposure and HLA in healthy donors. Study-wide results and caveats: The study put around 180 TCR beta chains on its list as cytomegalovirus-associated.

Concerning this clone itself: Antigen unknown.

Profiling relied on immunoSEQ multiplex PCR, and the TCRdb table lists in-frame clones only, not all of them. The repertoire has over 100,000 clones, roughly 91% of them found once; the top ten carry about 3.5%. The length of the CDR3 is 17 residues. Germline loops: CDR1 SGHTA, CDR2 FQGNSA. V dropped 0 bases and J dropped 7; count of bases not matched to a gene: 11. V is TRBV7-2 and J is TRBJ2-5; TRBD2 matches at 10 bases. Sequenced input: PBMCs. The sequence came from a young man in good health and CMV-seronegative. CDR3 protein: CASSLAQSGGAPSTQYF. In DNA, the CDR3 is TGTGCCAGCAGCTTAGCGCAAAGCGGGGGGGCTCCCTCGACCCAGTACTTC.